A single sample is the source of the 2 T cell receptor beta chains below, sequenced in a study of technical replicates of blood from four donors. Assay used: immunoSEQ multiplex PCR; TCRdb lists only in-frame clones, some missing. Here the sample spans approximately 78,000 clones, over 85% being singletons. Sequencing used T cells isolated from PBMCs. These receptors all come from a human donor in good health.

The chain combines TRBV30 with TRBJ1-2; D not certain. The CDR3 extends over 14 amino acids. Trimming removed 1 base from V and 8 bases from J, with 17 bases in between. Germline V CDR1 and CDR2: GTSNPN, SVGIG (reference sequence). The CDR3 is CAWSGPGGAEGYTF. CDR3 DNA sequence: TGTGCCTGGAGTGGCCCCGGAGGCGCGGAGGGCTACACCTTC.

The genes are TRBV6-5 and TRBJ2-7; perhaps TRBD1 as D (6 bases). This CDR3 is 15 amino acids long. Trimming shortened V by 6 bases and J by 0 bases, and 15 bases separated the two germline ends. CDR1 MNHEY and CDR2 SVGAGI come from the germline V gene. The CDR3 region is CASSLLQGLSYEQYF. The CDR3 DNA reads as TGTGCCAGCAGCCTCCTACAGGGCCTCTCCTACGAGCAGTACTTC.